This note documents a single T cell receptor (beta chain) sequence. It was RNA transcripts that yielded the amplified TCR beta CDR3 regions. First-round RT-PCR targeting the TCR CDR3 was performed with the HTBI primer set. TCRdb re-called the multiplex PCR reads through MiXCR, storing one row per CDR3 protein. The sample yields around 520,000 distinct CDR3 sequences, 13% to 15% seen once. These data belong to a study of T cells in Graves' hyperthyroidism and ophthalmopathy. This CDR3 spans 15 amino acids. Germline loops: CDR1 SGHRS, CDR2 YFSETQ. J gave up 2 bases and V 4 bases, and 5 bases lay outside the gene matches. Cells are PBMCs isolated from about 10 ml of fresh blood.

This TCR came from a young woman with Graves' hyperthyroidism. The chain combines TRBV5-1 with TRBJ2-5; TRBD2 aligns across 10 bases. The sample taken for sequencing was blood. CDR3 in DNA: TGCGCCAGCAGCCAGAGGACTAGCGGTCAAGAGACCCAGTACTTC. Its translation: CASSQRTSGQETQYF.